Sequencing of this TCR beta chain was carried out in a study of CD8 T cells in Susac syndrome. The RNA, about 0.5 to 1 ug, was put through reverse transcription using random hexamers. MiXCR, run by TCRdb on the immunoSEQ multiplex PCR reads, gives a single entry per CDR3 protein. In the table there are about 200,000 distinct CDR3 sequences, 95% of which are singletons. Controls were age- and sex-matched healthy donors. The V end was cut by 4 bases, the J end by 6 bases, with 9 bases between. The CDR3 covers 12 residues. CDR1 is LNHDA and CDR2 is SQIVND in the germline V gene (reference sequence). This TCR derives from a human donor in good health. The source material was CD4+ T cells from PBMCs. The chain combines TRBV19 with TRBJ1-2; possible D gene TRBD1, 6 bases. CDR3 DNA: TGTGCCAGTAGTACCCGACAGGATGGCTACACCTTC. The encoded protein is CASSTRQDGYTF.